This TCR beta chain was identified in a study of T-cell reconstitution after alpha-beta-depleted transplantation in children. Unique molecular identifiers were incorporated when the TCRbeta library was constructed. TCRdb ran MiXCR on the PCR reads and lists one entry per CDR3 protein. There are about 250,000 distinct CDR3 sequences in the sample; more than 20% occur only once, and 4.8% lies in the top ten. V lost 2 bases, J lost 6 bases, and 10 bases lay in between. Germline V lookup: CDR1 MGHRA, CDR2 YSYEKL. The length of the CDR3 is 14 residues. A note on this clonotype: Its target is unknown.

Overall study findings and caveats: Surviving recipient T cells and thymic progenitors accounted for the high day-60 TCRbeta diversity observed in some patients. Newly made T cells mostly supplied T-cell counts and diversity one year after transplant. Several hundred rapidly expanded clones from non-depleted graft cells reportedly supplied alpha-beta T cells about two months post-transplant.

The source is a female patient aged 2 to 10 who had a stem cell transplant for congenital amegakaryocytic thrombocytopenia, so the T cells may come from the graft donor. V and J are TRBV4-1 and TRBJ2-2; the D gene is possibly TRBD2 (5 bases). The sequenced sample was PBMCs, mostly from graft donor cells, obtained 360 days after TCRalphabeta/CD19-depleted stem cell transplant. The CDR3 bases are TGCGCCAGCAGCCAATTTCAGGACTCCGGGGAGCTGTTTTTT. Residues: CASSQFQDSGELFF.